This T cell receptor (beta chain) was observed in a study of blood T cell repertoires in COVID-19. Libraries were prepared by immunoSEQ multiplex PCR; TCRdb keeps only in-frame clonotypes and omits some of them. Of 200,000 or so clones in the sample, about 88% were seen once. Seattle cases were enrolled at active infection and followed longitudinally. CDR3 length: 13 amino acids. V trimming: 4 bases; J trimming: 6 bases; junction bases outside the gene matches: 6. Germline CDR1 and CDR2: SGHRS and YFSETQ. The chain combines TRBV5-1 with TRBJ2-7, with 8 bases that match TRBD1. Sequencing was done on a sample of peripheral blood. The TCR was taken from a man between 45 and 60 years old with COVID-19, enrolled during active disease. CDR3 bases: TGCGCCAGCAGCACAGGACAGGGCGGCGAGCAGTACTTC. It is translated as CASSTGQGGEQYF. Full variable domain (rest looked up from reference TRBV5-1 and TRBJ2-7): KAGVTQTPRYLIKTRGQQVTLSCSPISGHRSVSWYQQTPGQGLQFLFEYFSETQRNKGNFPGRFSGRQFSNSRSEMNVSTLELGDSALYLCASSTGQGGEQYFGPGTRLTVT.